These 6 T cell receptor beta chains share one sample of origin, sequenced in a study of ipilimumab plus nivolumab after autologous stem cell transplantation. The table came from immunoSEQ multiplex PCR; TCRdb's copy has only in-frame clones and leaves some out. The sample holds around 20,000 clones, just over 75% seen once. Sequences were derived from PBMCs, sampled in a trial of ipilimumab plus nivolumab as post-transplant consolidation. Every receptor here comes from a male donor with diffuse large B-cell lymphoma.

V and J are TRBV30 and TRBJ2-2, with no clear D. The CDR3 length is 11 residues. V gave up 3 bases and J gave up 6 bases, with 5 bases separating them. The germline V gene has CDR1 GTSNPN and CDR2 SVGIG (reference sequence). CDR3 bases: TGTGCCTGGAGAGGGTCCGGGGAGCTGTTTTTT. It translates to CAWRGSGELFF.

V is TRBV29-1 and J is TRBJ2-7, with D perhaps TRBD1 or TRBD2 (5 bases each). The CDR3 extends over 14 amino acids. The V and J ends lost 5 bases and 0 bases respectively, with 14 bases between them. Germline V gives CDR1 SQVTM, CDR2 ANQGSEA. The CDR3 DNA sequence: TGCAGCGTTCTATCCGGGGCTTACTCCTACGAGCAGTACTTC. It codes for CSVLSGAYSYEQYF.

This clone is termed medium-sized. The chain carries TRBV6-1 and TRBJ1-6; no firm D call. Trimming pared 9 bases from V and 0 bases from J, leaving 6 bases between. The germline gives CDR1 MNHNS, CDR2 SASEGT. This CDR3 region has 13 residues. This CDR3 is CASSGSYNSPLHF. The CDR3 DNA reads TGTGCCAGTTCTGGCTCCTATAATTCACCCCTCCACTTT.

The V and J genes are TRBV19 and TRBJ1-1; 9 bases line up with TRBD1. Germline V gene sequence: CDR1 LNHDA, CDR2 SQIVND (reference sequence). This CDR3 is 22 amino acids long. V trimming: 0 bases; J trimming: 1 base; junction bases outside the gene matches: 21. CDR3: CASSIDPHSVQGAPRGNTEAFF. CDR3 DNA sequence: TGTGCCAGTAGTATAGATCCTCATAGTGTACAGGGGGCGCCCCGGGGGAACACTGAAGCTTTCTTT.

The V call is TRBV7-2, the J call TRBJ2-5; TRBD2 agrees at 10 bases. The CDR3 totals 17 residues. V dropped 5 bases and J dropped 2; count of bases not matched to a gene: 11. Per the germline V gene, CDR1 is SGHTA and CDR2 is FQGNSA. DNA for the CDR3: TGTGCCAGCAGCCTCAAGCTTCTAGCGGGGGCGCAAGAGACCCAGTACTTC. Protein: CASSLKLLAGAQETQYF.

The V gene is TRBV29-1, the J gene TRBJ2-1, with TRBD2 matching 7 bases. The CDR3 spans 14 residues. V lost 2 bases, J lost 3 bases, and 4 bases stayed unmatched. Germline V gene data show CDR1 as SQVTM and CDR2 as ANQGSEA. The CDR3 DNA sequence: TGCAGCGTTGAAATCCAGCGGGGCTACAATGAGCAGTTCTTC. Amino acids: CSVEIQRGYNEQFF.